The 16 T cell receptor beta chains below all came from one sample that was sequenced in a study of cytomegalovirus exposure and HLA in healthy donors. PCR primers comprised 60 Vbeta and 13 Jbeta primers. Clones were read by immunoSEQ multiplex PCR, and TCRdb kept only the in-frame ones, dropping some. This sample has about 170,000 clones, with around three quarters found just once. Sequenced: PBMCs. The receptors stem from a woman aged 25-40 years in good health and CMV-seropositive.

This clone occurred a few times. The chain recombines TRBV7-9 with TRBJ2-1, with 8 nucleotides matching TRBD1. CDR1 SEHNR and CDR2 FQNEAQ come from the germline V gene (reference sequence). V lost 5 bases to trimming and J lost 10 bases; unmatched junction nucleotides: 10. This CDR3 has 14 residues. CDR3 nucleotides: TGTGCCAGCAGCGCCCCAGGGGGCTGGGGAGAGCAGTTCTTC. Its protein is CASSAPGGWGEQFF.

This clone appeared a single time. This sequence joins TRBV5-1 and TRBJ2-3, with a tentative D call TRBD2 (6 bases). V was pared by 4 bases and J by 0 bases, with 15 bases between. Germline CDR1 and CDR2: SGHRS and YFSETQ. The CDR3 consists of 16 residues. The CDR3 bases are TGCGCCAGCAGCCTCCCGGAGGGGCGGAGCACAGATACGCAGTATTTT. It translates to CASSLPEGRSTDTQYF.

The chain is built from TRBV4-3 and TRBJ1-6; 10 bases agree with TRBD1. This CDR3 comprises 17 residues. V lost 0 bases, J lost 9 bases, and 8 bases stayed unmatched. The germline V gene encodes CDR1 LGHNA and CDR2 YSLEER. This chain's CDR3 is CASSQETGGGLISPLHF. CDR3 in DNA: TGCGCCAGCAGCCAAGAGACAGGGGGCGGATTGATTTCACCCCTCCACTTT.

J is TRBJ1-2 and V is TRBV10-3; 9 bases match TRBD1. Per the germline V gene, CDR1 is ENHRY and CDR2 is SYGVKD. V lost 4 bases to trimming and J lost 3 bases; unmatched junction nucleotides: 6. This CDR3 spans 15 amino acids. CDR3 DNA: TGTGCCATCAGTGGGGGGACAGGGAAGGACTATGGCTACACCTTC. Translation gives CAISGGTGKDYGYTF.

The J gene is TRBJ1-1, the V gene TRBV15, with TRBD1 as a possible D gene (5 bases). V shed 0 bases and J shed 2 bases, with 10 bases lying between them. This CDR3 is 15 amino acids long. Germline V gene sequence: CDR1 LNHNV, CDR2 YYDKDF (reference sequence). CDR3 sequence (DNA): TGTGCCACCAGCAGAGACGCGACAGTCAACACTGAAGCTTTCTTT. Translated, it gives CATSRDATVNTEAFF.

The chain links TRBV6-6 to TRBJ1-2, with D perhaps TRBD1 (5 bases). The germline V and J ends were trimmed by 2 bases and 7 bases, with 8 bases remaining between them. Germline CDR1 reads MNHNY; CDR2 reads SVGAGI (reference sequence). This CDR3 has 12 amino acids. The CDR3 DNA sequence: TGTGCCAGCAGTTACATCGACAGTGGCTACACCTTC. Translation: CASSYIDSGYTF.

V usage is TRBV6-5 and J usage is TRBJ2-7; maybe TRBD1 (6 bases). CDR1 is MNHEY and CDR2 is SVGAGI in the germline V gene. The CDR3 length is 15 residues. V was cut by 5 bases and J by 12 bases, with 26 bases left in between. The CDR3 DNA reads TGTGCCAGCAGTCCGACCGGGACACCTGATGGGATACGGTACTTC. Encoded protein: CASSPTGTPDGIRYF.

This chain links TRBV5-1 with TRBJ2-7; 8 positions match TRBD1. This CDR3 region has 16 residues. Losses at the gene ends were 2 bases for V and 9 bases for J; bases not matched to a gene: 16. In germline, CDR1 is SGHRS, CDR2 YFSETQ. The CDR3 region has the DNA TGCGCCAGCAGCTTAGCCGGGACAGGTTATCTCCAGCCGCAGTACTTC. The encoded protein is CASSLAGTGYLQPQYF. Based on the CDR3 plus reference TRBV5-1 and TRBJ2-7, the full variable domain is KAGVTQTPRYLIKTRGQQVTLSCSPISGHRSVSWYQQTPGQGLQFLFEYFSETQRNKGNFPGRFSGRQFSNSRSEMNVSTLELGDSALYLCASSLAGTGYLQPQYFGPGTRLTVT.

The rearrangement links TRBV19 to TRBJ2-2; possibly TRBD1 for D (6 bases). The CDR3 has 14 residues. The V and J ends lost 5 bases and 5 bases respectively, with 12 bases between them. Germline assignment: CDR1 LNHDA and CDR2 SQIVND (reference sequence). CDR3 DNA sequence: TGTGCCAGTAGTTGGGGAACAGGGACCGGGGAGCTGTTTTTT. It yields the protein CASSWGTGTGELFF.

The chain combines TRBV5-1 with TRBJ1-1; 10 positions match TRBD1. CDR1 is SGHRS and CDR2 is YFSETQ in the germline V gene. V dropped 5 bases and J dropped 1; count of bases not matched to a gene: 5. This CDR3 is built from 15 residues. DNA for the CDR3: TGCGCCAGCAGACGGGACAGGGGATCGAACACTGAAGCTTTCTTT. Its protein is CASRRDRGSNTEAFF.

Comments on this clone: The junction departs from germline at one end; a sequencing error may be responsible. The chain combines TRBV6-5 with TRBJ1-1; D possibly corresponds to TRBD1 (5 bases). Germline loops: CDR1 MNHEY, CDR2 SVGAGI. The CDR3 loop spans 15 amino acids. CDR3 nucleotides: TGTGCCAGCAGTTACTCGATTCAGGGCAACATTGAAGCTTTCTTT. This translates into CASSYSIQGNIEAFF.

The J gene is TRBJ1-1, the V gene TRBV5-6; TRBD1 matches at 9 bases. V shed 1 base and J 6 bases; nucleotides not matched to a gene: 7. CDR1 is SGHDT, CDR2 YYEEEE, per germline. CDR3 length: 15 residues. The CDR3, as DNA: TGTGCCAGCAGCTTGTTTAACAGGGGGCTTCCTGAAGCTTTCTTT. Its translation: CASSLFNRGLPEAFF.

This clone was seen once. The J gene is TRBJ2-7, the V gene TRBV12-5; 9 nucleotides match TRBD2. The CDR3 loop spans 16 amino acids. The germline gives CDR1 LGHNT, CDR2 FRNRAP. With 3 bases clipped from V and 0 bases from J, the junction kept 6 bases outside the gene matches. The CDR3 nucleotides are TGTGCTAGTGGTTTTGCGGGAGGGCGGAACTCCTACGAGCAGTACTTC. This translates into CASGFAGGRNSYEQYF.

The V call is TRBV5-6, the J call TRBJ1-6; 7 nucleotides align to TRBD1. The germline gives CDR1 SGHDT, CDR2 YYEEEE. The CDR3 runs to 17 residues. V lost 0 bases and J lost 10; bases outside the gene matches: 13. For the CDR3, the DNA is TGTGCCAGCAGCTTGGGAAGAGCCAGGGGGAGACCATCACCCCTCCACTTT. Translated, it gives CASSLGRARGRPSPLHF.

This clone was observed a few times. The chain carries TRBV5-6 and TRBJ1-2; 7 bases line up with TRBD1. The junction had 10 bases not matched to a gene; V was cut back by 4 bases and J by 7 bases. Germline-derived CDR1 and CDR2 are SGHDT and YYEEEE. This CDR3 has 14 amino acids. The CDR3 bases are TGTGCCAGCAGCGCCACCGGGACAGCGGGTGGCTACACCTTC. Encoded protein: CASSATGTAGGYTF.

The table lists this clone with a few counts. The genes are TRBV21-1 and TRBJ1-2. TRBV21-1 is deemed a pseudogene. This CDR3 has 21 amino acids. CDR3 nucleotide sequence: TGTGCCAGCAGCAAAGACGGCGAGACAGAAGTTGGGAAGTTTGGGGAGGATGGCTACACCTTC. Its protein is CASSKDGETEVGKFGEDGYTF.